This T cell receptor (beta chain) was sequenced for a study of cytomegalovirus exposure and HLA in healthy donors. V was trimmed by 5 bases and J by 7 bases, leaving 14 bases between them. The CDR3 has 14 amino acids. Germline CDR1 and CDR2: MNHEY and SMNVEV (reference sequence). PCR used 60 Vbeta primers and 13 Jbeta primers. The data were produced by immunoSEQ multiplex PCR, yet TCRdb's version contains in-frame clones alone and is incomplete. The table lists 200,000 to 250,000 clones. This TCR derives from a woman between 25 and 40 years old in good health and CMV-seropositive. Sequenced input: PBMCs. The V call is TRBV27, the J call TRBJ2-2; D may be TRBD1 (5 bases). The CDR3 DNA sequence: TGTGCCAGCAGTGCCTCAGGGAATATCGGGGAGCTGTTTTTT. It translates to CASSASGNIGELFF.